Listed below are T cell receptor beta chains from one sample, sequenced in a study of CD8 T cells in ankylosing spondylitis. TCRdb analysed the 5' RACE reads with MiXCR anew, one entry per CDR3 protein. The table includes fewer than 750,000 distinct CDR3 sequences, 15% to 20% detected once. Sequencing input: blood, either unsorted or a sorted T cell fraction (not recorded which). All receptors derive from a male donor with ankylosing spondylitis. Each CDR3 is given with its conserved first and last residue. D genes are given only for firm matches. Some rows have no size entry. The others give once, few or many, or a class for an expanded clone.

abundance: .; v_gene: TRBV6-1; d_gene: TRBD1; j_gene: TRBJ2-7; CDR3aa: CASTEGTGGREQYF; CDR3nt: TGTGCCAGCACCGAAGGGACAGGGGGCCGCGAGCAGTACTTC
abundance: .; v_gene: TRBV3-1; d_gene: TRBD1; j_gene: TRBJ2-1; CDR3aa: CASSTADRGNEQFF; CDR3nt: TGTGCCAGCAGCACGGCGGACAGGGGCAATGAGCAGTTCTTC
abundance: .; v_gene: TRBV27; d_gene: TRBD1; j_gene: TRBJ1-1; CDR3aa: CAGGQGVIEAFF; CDR3nt: TGTGCCGGGGGACAGGGGGTAATTGAAGCTTTCTTT
abundance: .; v_gene: TRBV28; d_gene: TRBD1; j_gene: TRBJ2-7; CDR3aa: CASSNLGAGTGTYEQYF; CDR3nt: TGTGCCAGCAGTAACCTAGGGGCCGGGACAGGGACCTACGAGCAGTACTTC
abundance: few; v_gene: TRBV15; d_gene: .; j_gene: TRBJ2-3; CDR3aa: CATSRRTLLDTQYF; CDR3nt: TGTGCCACCAGCAGAAGGACCCTACTAGATACGCAGTATTTT
abundance: .; v_gene: TRBV5-1; d_gene: .; j_gene: TRBJ2-2; CDR3aa: CASKEGGTNTGELFF; CDR3nt: TGCGCCAGCAAAGAGGGGGGAACGAACACCGGGGAGCTGTTTTTT
abundance: .; v_gene: TRBV4-3; d_gene: TRBD2; j_gene: TRBJ2-3; CDR3aa: CASSQDPSGSSTDTQYF; CDR3nt: TGCGCCAGCAGCCAAGATCCTAGCGGGAGTAGCACAGATACGCAGTATTTT
abundance: .; v_gene: TRBV9; d_gene: .; j_gene: TRBJ1-3; CDR3aa: CASSSWDGNSGNTIYF; CDR3nt: TGTGCCAGCAGCTCATGGGACGGAAACTCTGGAAACACCATATATTTT
abundance: few; v_gene: TRBV27; d_gene: TRBD1; j_gene: TRBJ2-7; CDR3aa: CASSSGWDRRAYEQYF; CDR3nt: TGTGCCAGCAGTTCCGGATGGGACAGACGAGCCTACGAGCAGTACTTC
abundance: few; v_gene: TRBV10-3; d_gene: TRBD1; j_gene: TRBJ2-5; CDR3aa: CAIRRDSTEETQYF; CDR3nt: TGTGCCATCAGAAGGGACAGTACTGAAGAGACCCAGTACTTC
abundance: .; v_gene: TRBV7-2; d_gene: TRBD1; j_gene: TRBJ1-1; CDR3aa: CASGTGHAEAFF; CDR3nt: TGTGCCAGCGGGACAGGGCATGCTGAAGCTTTCTTT
abundance: .; v_gene: TRBV10-3; d_gene: TRBD1; j_gene: TRBJ1-5; CDR3aa: CAISEFGTGEGYSNQPQHF; CDR3nt: TGTGCCATCAGTGAGTTTGGGACAGGGGAGGGTTATAGCAATCAGCCCCAGCATTTT
abundance: few; v_gene: TRBV12-3/TRBV12-4; d_gene: TRBD2; j_gene: TRBJ2-1; CDR3aa: CASSFGLAGNREQFF; CDR3nt: TGTGCCAGCAGTTTTGGGCTAGCGGGAAACCGTGAGCAGTTCTTC
abundance: few; v_gene: TRBV10-3; d_gene: TRBD1; j_gene: TRBJ2-3; CDR3aa: CAISLDRGPSTDTQYF; CDR3nt: TGTGCCATCAGCCTGGACAGGGGACCTAGCACAGATACGCAGTATTTT
abundance: few; v_gene: TRBV12-3/TRBV12-4; d_gene: TRBD2; j_gene: TRBJ2-5; CDR3aa: CASSLGSSGGSGETQYF; CDR3nt: TGTGCCAGCAGTTTAGGTTCTAGCGGGGGATCCGGGGAGACCCAGTACTTC
abundance: few; v_gene: TRBV20-1; d_gene: .; j_gene: TRBJ1-2; CDR3aa: CSAIDRLLTSYGYTF; CDR3nt: TGCAGTGCCATCGACAGGCTCCTGACTTCCTATGGCTACACCTTC
abundance: .; v_gene: TRBV15; d_gene: TRBD2; j_gene: TRBJ2-5; CDR3aa: CATSRDVLAGAIKETQYF; CDR3nt: TGTGCCACCAGCAGAGATGTCCTAGCGGGAGCAATAAAAGAGACCCAGTACTTC
abundance: many; v_gene: TRBV27; d_gene: .; j_gene: TRBJ1-2; CDR3aa: CASSLYPQETYGYTF; CDR3nt: TGTGCCAGCAGTTTATATCCCCAGGAGACCTATGGCTACACCTTC
abundance: many; v_gene: TRBV12-3/TRBV12-4; d_gene: TRBD1; j_gene: TRBJ1-1; CDR3aa: CASSLGQGSEAFF; CDR3nt: TGTGCCAGCAGCCTAGGACAGGGAAGTGAAGCTTTCTTT
abundance: few; v_gene: TRBV15; d_gene: .; j_gene: TRBJ2-5; CDR3aa: CATSREVRAEETQYF; CDR3nt: TGTGCCACCAGCAGAGAGGTTAGGGCAGAAGAGACCCAGTACTTC
abundance: few; v_gene: TRBV6-1; d_gene: TRBD1; j_gene: TRBJ1-5; CDR3aa: CASSEATGTGAYSNQPQHF; CDR3nt: TGTGCCAGCAGTGAAGCAACGGGGACAGGCGCTTATAGCAATCAGCCCCAGCATTTT
abundance: once; v_gene: TRBV7-2; d_gene: .; j_gene: TRBJ2-3; CDR3aa: CASSLFQGWTTDTQYF; CDR3nt: TGTGCCAGCAGCTTATTTCAGGGGTGGACCACAGATACGCAGTATTTT
abundance: few; v_gene: TRBV29-1; d_gene: .; j_gene: TRBJ1-2; CDR3aa: CSVSAGGYGYTF; CDR3nt: TGCAGCGTTTCAGCGGGGGGCTACGGCTACACCTTC